This T cell receptor beta chain is from a study of T cell responses to AZD1222 COVID-19 vaccine. Comment on this clone: What it recognizes is unknown.

General study results and limits: Of the AZD1222 recipients, only 5 or 6 were seropositive at baseline. The repertoires were collected only after the peak T cell response. Among spike-specific TCRs, nearly half reportedly target unmutated variant regions. The donors showed a predominance of white British ancestry and of females, with possible underestimation of clonal diversity.

This CDR3 spans 14 amino acids. CDR1 and CDR2 (germline): LGHNA, YSLEER. V was pared by 4 bases and J by 6 bases, with 10 bases between. Assay used: immunoSEQ multiplex PCR; TCRdb lists only in-frame clones, some missing. Among roughly 170,000 clones listed, roughly 88% were seen once. The V and J genes are TRBV4-3 and TRBJ1-6; the D is unclear. The TCR sequence derives from an adult in good health. The input for sequencing was peripheral blood, taken on day 0 of AZD1222 vaccination. The CDR3 loop is CASSRNRGNSPLHF. CDR3 coding DNA: TGCGCCAGCAGCCGGAATCGGGGTAATTCACCCCTCCACTTT.